The 23 T cell receptor beta chains presented below share a single source sample, sequenced in a study of Ad26.COV2.S vaccination and SARS-CoV-2 variants. Treatment: some 20 received Ad26.COV2.S at low or high dose, single or two shots; about 5 received placebo; per-sample allocation not given. Each sample was drawn 63 days after the first injection (of vaccine or placebo). Some clones are missing from TCRdb's copy, which holds only in-frame ones; the method was immunoSEQ multiplex PCR. The repertoire has some 340,000 clones, about 82% of them found once; the top ten carry 1.5% to 2%. The sequencing used peripheral blood, collected in a trial of Ad26.COV2.S vaccine versus placebo. The receptors here all came from a person aged 18-65 years who received the Ad26.COV2.S COVID-19 vaccine or a placebo.

The V gene is TRBV7-9, the J gene TRBJ1-4; 7 nucleotides align to TRBD1. This CDR3 is built from 12 residues. J lost 15 bases, V lost 3 bases, and 7 bases had no gene match. The germline gives CDR1 SEHNR, CDR2 FQNEAQ (reference sequence). As DNA, the CDR3 is TGTGCCAGCAGCTTTCCGACAGGGAGAATGTTTTTT. Translated: CASSFPTGRMFF. The complete variable domain, with remaining parts taken from reference TRBV7-9 and TRBJ1-4, reads DTGVSQNPRHKITKRGQNVTFRCDPISEHNRLYWYRQTLGQGPEFLTYFQNEAQLEKSRLLSDRFSAERPKGSFSTLEIQRTEQGDSAMYLCASSFPTGRMFFGSGTQLSVL.

CDR3 region: CASNPEGSTDTQYF. In nucleotides, the CDR3 is TGCGCCAGCAATCCGGAGGGAAGCACAGATACGCAGTATTTT. The chain uses TRBV5-1 and TRBJ2-3; tentatively, D is TRBD2 (6 bases). The CDR3 loop spans 14 amino acids. Germline CDR1 SGHRS, CDR2 YFSETQ. V was cut by 6 bases and J by 0 bases, with 11 bases left in between.

CDR3 sequence: CASSPRGTGNTEAFF. CDR3 in DNA: TGTGCCAGCAGCCCCCGGGGGACAGGGAACACTGAAGCTTTCTTT. V gene TRBV7-6 combines with J gene TRBJ1-1; 8 bases agree with TRBD1. The CDR3 has 15 residues. From germline, CDR1 is SGHVS and CDR2 FNYEAQ. J gave up 1 base and V 5 bases, and 6 bases lay outside the gene matches.

The chain combines TRBV11-2 with TRBJ2-7; perhaps TRBD1 as D (5 bases). The CDR3 is 14 amino acids. From germline, CDR1 is SGHAT and CDR2 FQNNGV. Trimming cost V 0 bases and J 2 bases, with 8 bases left between them. The CDR3 DNA is TGTGCCAGCAGCTTAGATGGGGCAGCCTACGAGCAGTACTTC. Residues: CASSLDGAAYEQYF. The variable domain in full, with the rest retrieved from reference TRBV11-2 and TRBJ2-7, is EAGVAQSPRYKIIEKRQSVAFWCNPISGHATLYWYQQILGQGPKLLIQFQNNGVVDDSQLPKDRFSAERLKGVDSTLKIQPAKLEDSAVYLCASSLDGAAYEQYFGPGTRLTVT.

This chain uses TRBV19 with TRBJ2-3; 8 positions match TRBD1. The CDR3 contains 17 residues. J lost 1 base, V lost 5 bases, and 11 bases had no gene match. CDR1 LNHDA and CDR2 SQIVND come from the germline V gene (reference sequence). The CDR3 DNA follows: TGTGCCAGTAGTCCGTCCCGGACAGGGTACCGCACAGATACGCAGTATTTT. Its protein is CASSPSRTGYRTDTQYF. Supplemented by reference TRBV19 and TRBJ2-3, the full variable domain reads DGGITQSPKYLFRKEGQNVTLSCEQNLNHDAMYWYRQDPGQGLRLIYYSQIVNDFQKGDIAEGYSVSREKKESFPLTVTSAQKNPTAFYLCASSPSRTGYRTDTQYFGPGTRLTVL.

This chain uses TRBV11-3 with TRBJ2-1, with D unresolved. This CDR3 has 14 amino acids. V lost 0 bases to trimming and J lost 9 bases, with 12 bases between them. CDR1 is SGHNT, CDR2 YENEEA, per germline. CDR3 protein: CASSLETGWGEQFF. CDR3 DNA: TGTGCCAGCAGCTTAGAGACGGGTTGGGGTGAGCAGTTCTTC.

This CDR3 is CASSSDSGRFTDTQYF. The CDR3, as DNA: TGTGCCAGCAGTTCCGACTCGGGGCGGTTCACAGATACGCAGTATTTT. The chain links TRBV6-2 or TRBV6-3 to TRBJ2-3; possibly TRBD1 or TRBD2 for D (5 bases each). Germline V gene sequence: CDR1 MNHEY, CDR2 SVGEGT. The CDR3 spans 16 residues. Trimming stripped 4 bases from V and 2 bases from J, with 16 bases between.

The chain has TRBV9 and TRBJ2-2; 9 bases are a match to TRBD1. The CDR3 has 21 residues. After removal of 0 bases from V and 2 bases from J, the junction contained 17 bases not matched to a gene. In germline, CDR1 is SGDLS, CDR2 YYNGEE. CDR3 DNA: TGTGCCAGCAGCGTAGATCCGGGACAGGGTCCTATAGTGAGTAACACCGGGGAGCTGTTTTTT. Encoded protein: CASSVDPGQGPIVSNTGELFF.

The chain joins TRBV4-3 to TRBJ1-3, with D perhaps matching TRBD1 (5 bases). The V gene lost 0 bases and the J gene lost 2 bases, with 11 bases spanning the gap. Germline CDR1 and CDR2: LGHNA and YSLEER. The length of the CDR3 is 16 residues. In DNA, the CDR3 is TGCGCCAGCAGCCAAGATTGGGGCGCGGCTGGAAACACCATATATTTT. It encodes CASSQDWGAAGNTIYF.

The chain couples TRBV19 to TRBJ2-7; D might be TRBD2 (5 bases). The germline gives CDR1 LNHDA, CDR2 SQIVND (reference sequence). Trimming pared 4 bases from V and 3 bases from J, leaving 7 bases between. The CDR3 loop spans 12 amino acids. CDR3: CASSNGGYEQYF. DNA of the CDR3: TGTGCCAGTAGTAACGGAGGCTACGAGCAGTACTTC.

The J gene is TRBJ2-7, the V gene TRBV4-1; TRBD1 might be the D (5 bases). The germline V gene has CDR1 MGHRA and CDR2 YSYEKL. V was cut by 1 base and J by 2 bases, with 12 bases left in between. The length of the CDR3 is 15 residues. The CDR3 loop reads CASSQVYRTPYEQYF. Written as DNA, the CDR3 is TGCGCCAGCAGCCAAGTGTACAGGACACCCTACGAGCAGTACTTC.

The CDR3: CASSLTRVNEQYF. CDR3 in DNA: TGTGCCAGCAGTTTAACCAGGGTTAACGAGCAGTACTTC. The rearrangement joins TRBV12-3 or TRBV12-4 to TRBJ2-7; D is perhaps TRBD1 (5 bases). The CDR3 loop spans 13 amino acids. The V end was cut by 2 bases, the J end by 5 bases, with 10 bases between.

This chain links TRBV30 with TRBJ2-1; 13 bases are shared with TRBD2. V lost 4 bases, J lost 11 bases, and 35 bases stayed unmatched. Germline V lookup: CDR1 GTSNPN, CDR2 SVGIG (reference sequence). This CDR3 is built from 23 residues. The CDR3 spells CAWNHWTSGGPLRGEQFTPKQFF. The CDR3 DNA reads TGTGCCTGGAACCACTGGACTAGCGGGGGCCCACTGCGGGGTGAGCAGTTCACCCCAAAGCAGTTCTTC.

The chain employs TRBV3-1 (or the pseudogene TRBV3-2) and TRBJ1-1; D is undetermined. V lost 4 bases and J 8 bases, leaving 29 bases between the germline ends. The CDR3 contains 18 residues. The germline V gene has CDR1 LGHDT and CDR2 YNNKEL (reference sequence). CDR3 amino acids: CASSLNHPQQYSRPEAFF. The CDR3 DNA follows: TGTGCCAGCAGCCTAAACCACCCCCAACAGTATTCCCGCCCCGAAGCTTTCTTT.

This clone has only a few counts. This chain uses TRBV27 with TRBJ1-1; D uncertain. Germline CDR1 MNHEY, CDR2 SMNVEV (reference sequence). CDR3 length: 14 residues. Trimming removed 5 bases from V and 6 bases from J, with 16 bases in between. The chain's CDR3 is CASSPLSFFSEAFF. The CDR3 region has the DNA TGTGCCAGCAGTCCTCTCAGCTTTTTCTCTGAAGCTTTCTTT.

This clone was counted between two and nine times. This chain joins TRBV6-5 and TRBJ1-6; 7 nucleotides match TRBD1. The CDR3 length is 15 residues. Looked up from germline, CDR1 is MNHEY and CDR2 is SVGAGI. V was clipped by 2 bases and J by 7 bases; unmatched bases: 5. The CDR3 DNA is TGTGCCAGCAGTTACCGGACAGGAAAGAATTCACCCCTCCACTTT. It yields the protein CASSYRTGKNSPLHF.

The rearrangement joins TRBV30 to TRBJ2-1, with D unresolved. Trimming cost V 0 bases and J 8 bases, with 5 bases left between them. This CDR3 comprises 11 residues. Germline V lookup: CDR1 GTSNPN, CDR2 SVGIG (reference sequence). The CDR3 spells CAWSVLDEQFF. The CDR3 nucleotides are TGTGCCTGGAGTGTACTGGATGAGCAGTTCTTC.

The gene calls are TRBV6-2 or TRBV6-3 and TRBJ1-1; tentatively, D is TRBD1 (5 bases). The CDR3 extends over 14 amino acids. V lost 3 bases and J lost 8, with 16 bases in between. In germline, CDR1 is MNHEY, CDR2 SVGEGT. The CDR3 coding sequence is TGTGCCAGCAGTTATCCCCGGGACCCGCCCGAAGCTTTCTTT. It encodes CASSYPRDPPEAFF.

V and J are TRBV6-5 and TRBJ1-2, with TRBD1 as a possible D gene (6 bases). The germline gives CDR1 MNHEY, CDR2 SVGAGI. V was shortened by 1 base and J by 6 bases, with 15 bases between the two germline ends. CDR3 length equals 15 residues. Written as DNA, the CDR3 is TGTGCCAGCAGTTACTTTGACAGGATACCGGATGGCTACACCTTC. Translating gives CASSYFDRIPDGYTF.

This clone has only a few counts. DNA for the CDR3: TGCGCCAGCAGCCCTGACTGGCGGCCCCTCCACTTT. Translation: CASSPDWRPLHF. V and J are TRBV5-1 and TRBJ1-6; D uncertain. The ends were cut back, 4 bases at V and 13 bases at J, with 12 bases in the middle. In germline, CDR1 is SGHRS, CDR2 YFSETQ. This CDR3 has 12 residues.

The chain combines TRBV5-1 with TRBJ1-1; TRBD1 agrees at 10 bases. Germline-derived CDR1 and CDR2 are SGHRS and YFSETQ. This CDR3 spans 17 amino acids. With 4 bases clipped from V and 0 bases from J, the junction kept 9 bases outside the gene matches. The CDR3 DNA reads TGCGCCAGCAGCACGTCCGGGACAGGGGTCGTGAACACTGAAGCTTTCTTT. This sequence encodes CASSTSGTGVVNTEAFF. The variable domain in full, completed from reference TRBV5-1 and TRBJ1-1, reads KAGVTQTPRYLIKTRGQQVTLSCSPISGHRSVSWYQQTPGQGLQFLFEYFSETQRNKGNFPGRFSGRQFSNSRSEMNVSTLELGDSALYLCASSTSGTGVVNTEAFFGQGTRLTVV.

The J gene is TRBJ1-2, the V gene TRBV21-1. TRBV21-1 is termed a pseudogene. The CDR3 totals 18 residues. CDR3 nucleotide sequence: TGTGCCAGCAGCCAACTACGAGAGGGGGGCAAAAGATGTTATGGCTACACCTTC. Protein: CASSQLREGGKRCYGYTF.

The table lists this clone with a few counts. One junction end disagrees with the germline gene, perhaps due to a read error. V and J are TRBV7-2 and TRBJ1-6, with D perhaps TRBD1 (5 bases). This CDR3 comprises 15 residues. Looked up from germline, CDR1 is SGHTA and CDR2 is FQGNSA. CDR3 residues: CASSLGGTHNSPLHF. CDR3 in DNA: TGTGCCAGCAGTTTAGGTGGGACTCATAATTCACCCCTCCACTTT. Together with reference TRBV7-2 and TRBJ1-6, the CDR3 gives the full variable domain: GAGVSQSPSNKVTEKGKDVELRCDPISGHTALYWYRQSLGQGLEFLIYFQGNSAPDKSGLPSDRFSAERTGGSVSTLTIQRTQQEDSAVYLCASSLGGTHNSPLHFGNGTRLTVT.